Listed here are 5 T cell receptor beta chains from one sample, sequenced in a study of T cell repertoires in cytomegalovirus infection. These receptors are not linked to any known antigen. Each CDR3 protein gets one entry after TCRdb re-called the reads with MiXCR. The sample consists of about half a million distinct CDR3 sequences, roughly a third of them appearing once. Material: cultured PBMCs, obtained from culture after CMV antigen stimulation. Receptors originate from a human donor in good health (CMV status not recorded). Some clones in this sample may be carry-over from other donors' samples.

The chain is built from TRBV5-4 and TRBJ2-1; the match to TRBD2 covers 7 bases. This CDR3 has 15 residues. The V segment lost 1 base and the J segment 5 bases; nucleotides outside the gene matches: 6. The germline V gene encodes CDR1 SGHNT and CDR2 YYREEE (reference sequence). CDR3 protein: CASSLRDGRDNEQFF. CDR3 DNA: TGTGCCAGCAGCTTGCGGGATGGGAGGGACAATGAGCAGTTCTTC.

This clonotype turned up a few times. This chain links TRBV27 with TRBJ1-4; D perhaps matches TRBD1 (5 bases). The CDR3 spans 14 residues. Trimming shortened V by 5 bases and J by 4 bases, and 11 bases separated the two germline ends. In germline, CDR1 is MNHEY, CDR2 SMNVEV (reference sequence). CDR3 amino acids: CASSQGWGNEKLFF. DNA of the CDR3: TGTGCCAGCAGTCAGGGTTGGGGTAATGAAAAACTGTTTTTT.

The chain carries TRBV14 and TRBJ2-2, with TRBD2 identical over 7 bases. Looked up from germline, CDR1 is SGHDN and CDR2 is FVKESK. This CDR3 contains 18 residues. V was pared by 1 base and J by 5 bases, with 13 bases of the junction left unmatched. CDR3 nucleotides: TGTGCCAGCAGCCAAGGGAGAAATGGCGGGAGTCTAACCGGGGAGCTGTTTTTT. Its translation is CASSQGRNGGSLTGELFF.

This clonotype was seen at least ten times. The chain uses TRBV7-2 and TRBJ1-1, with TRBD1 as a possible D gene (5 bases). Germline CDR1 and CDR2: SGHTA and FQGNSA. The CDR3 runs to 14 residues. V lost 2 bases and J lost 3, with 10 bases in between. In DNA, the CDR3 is TGTGCCAGCAGCTTATGGGGGGGAGACACTGAAGCTTTCTTT. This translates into CASSLWGGDTEAFF.

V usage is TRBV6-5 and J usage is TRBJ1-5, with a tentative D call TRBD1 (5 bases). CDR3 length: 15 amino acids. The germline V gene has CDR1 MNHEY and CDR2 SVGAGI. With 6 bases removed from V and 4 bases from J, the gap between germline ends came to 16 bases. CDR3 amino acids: CASRPWGDMNQPQHF. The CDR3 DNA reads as TGTGCCAGCAGACCATGGGGGGATATGAATCAGCCCCAGCATTTT.